Shown below are 28 T cell receptor beta chains from a single sample sequenced in a study of blood T cells in healthy people across ages. For the second PCR, which ran for about 6 to 12 cycles, a sample-barcoded 5' primer and a J-beta primer mix were used. TCRdb reprocessed the 5' RACE reads with MiXCR, giving one entry per CDR3 protein. The data show under 1 million distinct CDR3 sequences, roughly 44% seen once. Sequenced: blood. The receptors were gathered from a man aged 60 to 75 in good health.

The V and J genes are TRBV11-2 and TRBJ2-7; TRBD1 might be the D (6 bases). Germline V gene data show CDR1 as SGHAT and CDR2 as FQNNGV. The CDR3 loop spans 16 amino acids. V gave up 5 bases and J gave up 7 bases, with 24 bases separating them. CDR3 residues: CASSSRQEGSYNEQYF. The CDR3 nucleotides are TGTGCCAGCAGCAGTCGACAGGAAGGCTCCTACAATGAGCAGTACTTC.

J is TRBJ2-7 and V is TRBV11-3; the D gene is possibly TRBD1 (7 bases). The CDR3 totals 15 residues. V gave up 2 bases and J gave up 4 bases, with 15 bases separating them. The germline V gene encodes CDR1 SGHNT and CDR2 YENEEA. The CDR3 bases are TGTGCCAGCAGCTTAACGGCAGGGGGGAGGTACGAGCAGTACTTC. Encoded protein: CASSLTAGGRYEQYF.

The genes are TRBV28 and TRBJ1-4; D gene ambiguous. This CDR3 has 13 residues. The V end lost 7 bases, the J end lost 5 bases, and 11 bases lay between the germline ends. The V gene's germline CDR1 is MDHEN and CDR2 SYDVKM. The CDR3: CASTRQVNEKLFF. The CDR3 DNA sequence: TGTGCCAGCACAAGGCAGGTCAATGAAAAACTGTTTTTT. Full variable domain (rest looked up from reference TRBV28 and TRBJ1-4): DVKVTQSSRYLVKRTGEKVFLECVQDMDHENMFWYRQDPGLGLRLIYFSYDVKMKEKGDIPEGYSVSREKKERFSLILESASTNQTSMYLCASTRQVNEKLFFGSGTQLSVL.

The gene calls are TRBV6-2 or TRBV6-3 and TRBJ1-5; 8 bases align to TRBD1. V gave up 6 bases and J gave up 9 bases; unmatched junction bases: 13. The CDR3 is 15 residues long. Germline CDR1 is MNHEY and CDR2 is SVGEGT. The CDR3 protein is CASRDGQGFDRPQHF. CDR3 bases: TGTGCCAGCAGGGATGGACAGGGATTCGATCGGCCCCAGCATTTT.

This chain uses TRBV6-1 with TRBJ1-1; 9 bases align to TRBD1. CDR1 MNHNS and CDR2 SASEGT come from the germline V gene. There are 18 residues in the CDR3. The V gene end was trimmed by 6 bases and the J gene end by 3 bases; junction bases not matched to a gene: 17. The CDR3 DNA follows: TGTGCCAGCAGCCGCGCCCCCGGGACAGGGCGGAAGGACACTGAAGCTTTCTTT. Its translation: CASSRAPGTGRKDTEAFF.

For this clonotype: An end of the junction does not agree with germline; a read error may underlie this. The rearrangement links TRBV11-2 to TRBJ2-1; no clear D. Germline V CDR1 and CDR2: SGHAT, FQNNGV. The CDR3 is 16 amino acids. CDR3 amino acids: CASSLVADSSYNERFF. The CDR3 bases are TGTGCCAGCAGCTTAGTCGCGGATAGCTCCTACAATGAGCGGTTCTTC.

V usage is TRBV2 and J usage is TRBJ2-7; 7 bases fit TRBD1. The J call may be incorrect, as the DNA end agrees better with TRBJ2-5. CDR1 is SNHLY, CDR2 FYNNEI, per germline. This CDR3 comprises 15 residues. CDR3 amino acids: CASSEQDRVSETQYF. CDR3 coding DNA: TGTGCCAGCAGTGAGCAAGACAGGGTATCAGAGACCCAGTACTTC.

This clonotype has just a few counts. The gene calls are TRBV5-1 and TRBJ2-1; 9 nucleotides line up with TRBD1. This CDR3 is 15 amino acids long. V was pared by 2 bases and J by 2 bases, with 2 bases of the junction left unmatched. Germline assignment: CDR1 SGHRS and CDR2 YFSETQ. CDR3 in amino acids: CASSLYRGPYNEQFF. As DNA, the CDR3 is TGCGCCAGCAGCTTATACAGGGGGCCCTACAATGAGCAGTTCTTC.

This sequence joins TRBV28 and TRBJ2-7; 10 bases map to TRBD2. The CDR3 loop spans 15 amino acids. Per the germline V gene, CDR1 is MDHEN and CDR2 is SYDVKM. V dropped 4 bases and J dropped 2; count of bases not matched to a gene: 5. CDR3 nucleotides: TGTGCCAGCAGTTCCCCGGGACTAGCGACCTACGAGCAGTACTTC. Protein sequence: CASSSPGLATYEQYF.

The genes are TRBV12-3 or TRBV12-4 and TRBJ1-5; 9 bases line up with TRBD1. The CDR3 is 14 amino acids. V dropped 5 bases and J dropped 10; count of bases not matched to a gene: 9. The CDR3 here is CASSTSGTGIPQHF. The CDR3 DNA sequence: TGTGCCAGCAGTACCTCCGGGACAGGGATTCCCCAGCATTTT.

This rearrangement joins TRBV7-6 to TRBJ2-7, with D perhaps matching TRBD1 or TRBD2 (6 bases each). V gave up 5 bases and J gave up 2 bases, with 19 bases separating them. Germline CDR1 and CDR2: SGHVS and FNYEAQ. CDR3 length: 16 residues. CDR3 region: CASSNPDGGHPYEQYF. CDR3 in DNA: TGTGCCAGCAGCAACCCCGACGGGGGCCATCCCTACGAGCAGTACTTC.

The V call is TRBV7-2, the J call TRBJ2-7; 8 bases match TRBD1. The trim removed 4 bases at V and 7 bases at J, leaving 12 bases unmatched. CDR3 length: 15 residues. The germline V gene encodes CDR1 SGHTA and CDR2 FQGNSA. CDR3 loop: CASSSGGTGDNEQYF. The CDR3 DNA reads TGTGCCAGCAGCTCCGGTGGGACAGGAGACAATGAGCAGTACTTC.

This chain links TRBV20-1 with TRBJ2-4, with TRBD2 as a possible D gene (6 bases). Germline V gene data show CDR1 as DFQATT and CDR2 as SNEGSKA (reference sequence). The V and J ends lost 5 bases and 4 bases respectively, with 6 bases between them. The CDR3 contains 11 residues. CDR3 region: CSALAKNIQYF. The CDR3 DNA reads as TGCAGTGCTCTAGCGAAAAACATTCAGTACTTC.

The V call is TRBV20-1, the J call TRBJ1-5; no definite D call. The V end was cut by 0 bases, the J end by 0 bases, with 9 bases between. In germline, CDR1 is DFQATT, CDR2 SNEGSKA (reference sequence). This CDR3 is 15 amino acids long. CDR3 in amino acids: CSARDSDYSNQPQHF. CDR3 bases: TGCAGTGCTAGAGACAGCGACTATAGCAATCAGCCCCAGCATTTT.

This clonotype was counted only a few times. V usage is TRBV27 and J usage is TRBJ2-5; D is ambiguous. The CDR3 has 15 residues. Per germline, CDR1 MNHEY and CDR2 SMNVEV (reference sequence). The V end was cut by 5 bases, the J end by 1 base, with 14 bases between. DNA of the CDR3: TGTGCCAGCAGTCTCCGACTGTCGACCCAAGAGACCCAGTACTTC. Encoded protein: CASSLRLSTQETQYF.

V gene TRBV19 combines with J gene TRBJ2-1, with 7 bases identical to TRBD1. This CDR3 is built from 16 residues. Trimming removed 1 base from V and 7 bases from J; junction bases left unmatched: 10. The germline V gene encodes CDR1 LNHDA and CDR2 SQIVND (reference sequence). In nucleotides, the CDR3 is TGTGCCAGTAGTATAGTTGAGGGGGCGAGGATTAATGAGCAGTTCTTC. Its translation is CASSIVEGARINEQFF.

This clonotype appeared a single time. The CDR3, as DNA: TGCGCCAGCAGCTCCCAGGGAGGGGACTATGGCTACACCTTC. Translating it yields CASSSQGGDYGYTF. The rearrangement links TRBV5-1 to TRBJ1-2; D may be TRBD1 (5 bases). The CDR3 runs 14 residues. The V end lost 3 bases, the J end lost 3 bases, and 12 bases lay between the germline ends. The V gene's germline CDR1 is SGHRS and CDR2 YFSETQ.

This clonotype was seen only a few times. The chain employs TRBV7-2 and TRBJ1-1; D is perhaps TRBD1 (6 bases). Germline CDR1 and CDR2: SGHTA and FQGNSA. This CDR3 contains 13 residues. With 5 bases removed from V and 3 bases from J, the gap between germline ends came to 10 bases. DNA of the CDR3: TGTGCCAGCAGCAGGGGGACTGACACTGAAGCTTTCTTT. Its translation is CASSRGTDTEAFF.

Note on this clonotype: This probably arose from a read error, given a far larger clone one base away. The chain carries TRBV7-2 and TRBJ1-5; D may be TRBD1 (6 bases). V was trimmed by 5 bases and J by 6 bases, leaving 11 bases between them. In germline, CDR1 is SGHTA, CDR2 FQGNSA. This CDR3 contains 13 residues. The DNA for the CDR3 is TGTGCCAGCAGCCCACAGGGAAGTCAGCCCCAGCATTTT. Translated, it gives CASSPQGSQPQHF. Using reference TRBV7-2 and TRBJ1-5 for the parts outside the CDR3, the full variable domain is GAGVSQSPSNKVTEKGKDVELRCDPISGHTALYWYRQSLGQGLEFLIYFQGNSAPDKSGLPSDRFSAERTGGSVSTLTIQRTQQEDSAVYLCASSPQGSQPQHFGDGTRLSIL.

This chain connects TRBV12-3 or TRBV12-4 to TRBJ1-2; TRBD1 aligns across 10 bases. This CDR3 contains 15 residues. V was clipped by 4 bases and J by 4 bases; unmatched bases: 6. The CDR3 nucleotides read TGTGCCAGCAGTTCAATGGGACAGGGGCGCTATGGCTACACCTTC. Translating it yields CASSSMGQGRYGYTF.

The rearrangement uses TRBV11-2 and TRBJ2-7, with TRBD2 identical over 13 bases. V was pared by 1 base and J by 2 bases, with 5 bases of the junction left unmatched. CDR3 size: 17 residues. The germline V gene encodes CDR1 SGHAT and CDR2 FQNNGV. The CDR3 here is CASSLAGLAGPPYEQYF. The DNA for the CDR3 is TGTGCCAGCAGCTTAGCGGGACTAGCGGGACCCCCCTACGAGCAGTACTTC.

This clonotype was recorded a few times. The rearrangement links TRBV6-5 to TRBJ2-7; TRBD1 agrees at 10 bases. The end of the DNA aligns better with TRBJ2-5, so the J call may be wrong. Germline values: CDR1 MNHEY, CDR2 SVGAGI. CDR3 size: 14 residues. In DNA, the CDR3 is TGTGCCAGCAGCCCCGACAGGGGGCTGGAGACCCAGTACTTC. Translation gives CASSPDRGLETQYF.

This clonotype was seen once. A much larger clone lies one base from this, so it may be a read error. The CDR3, as DNA: TGTGCCAGCAGTCAATTAAACCCGGGACAGGGAAATGACGAGCAGTACTTC. As protein: CASSQLNPGQGNDEQYF. The rearrangement uses TRBV6-1 and TRBJ2-5; 9 bases are a match to TRBD1. TRBJ2-7 matches the DNA end more closely, so the J call is doubtful. Germline V gene data show CDR1 as MNHNS and CDR2 as SASEGT. The CDR3 extends over 17 amino acids.

This chain joins TRBV4-3 and TRBJ2-1, with D maybe TRBD1 (5 bases). CDR3 length equals 14 residues. V was shortened by 0 bases and J by 8 bases, with 11 bases between the two germline ends. Germline assignment: CDR1 LGHNA and CDR2 YSLEER. The chain's CDR3 is CASSQEYRGHEQFF. The CDR3 coding sequence is TGCGCCAGCAGCCAAGAGTATAGGGGTCATGAGCAGTTCTTC.

This chain links TRBV29-1 with TRBJ1-3; D uncertain. The CDR3 has 12 residues. Per germline, CDR1 SQVTM and CDR2 ANQGSEA. Trimming took 3 bases from V and 4 from J, leaving 7 bases between them. The CDR3 is CSVEAEGNTIYF. CDR3 in DNA: TGCAGCGTTGAGGCAGAAGGAAACACCATATATTTT.

The chain links TRBV11-3 to TRBJ2-2; 7 positions match TRBD1. Germline V gene sequence: CDR1 SGHNT, CDR2 YENEEA. This CDR3 is 18 amino acids long. The J segment lost 4 bases and the V segment lost 5 bases, leaving 16 bases of the junction unmatched. Written as DNA, the CDR3 is TGTGCCAGCAGCATACTAAACCGGGACAGTCGTTTCACCGGGGAGCTGTTTTTT. It yields the protein CASSILNRDSRFTGELFF.

V is TRBV7-2 and J is TRBJ2-5, with TRBD2 identical over 7 bases. J was trimmed by 4 bases and V by 5 bases; bases with no gene match: 10. The length of the CDR3 is 15 residues. Germline V CDR1 and CDR2: SGHTA, FQGNSA. For the CDR3, the DNA is TGTGCCAGCAGCCCAGGCGTGGGGGGGACAGAGACCCAGTACTTC. Its translation: CASSPGVGGTETQYF. Full variable domain (remainder filled in from reference TRBV7-2 and TRBJ2-5): GAGVSQSPSNKVTEKGKDVELRCDPISGHTALYWYRQSLGQGLEFLIYFQGNSAPDKSGLPSDRFSAERTGGSVSTLTIQRTQQEDSAVYLCASSPGVGGTETQYFGPGTRLLVL.

The rearrangement uses TRBV20-1 and TRBJ2-1, with D perhaps matching TRBD2 (6 bases). Germline loops: CDR1 DFQATT, CDR2 SNEGSKA (reference sequence). V dropped 1 base and J dropped 4 bases, with 20 bases sitting between them. The CDR3 runs 17 residues. CDR3 sequence (DNA): TGCAGTGCTAGAGGGAGGGGAACCCACCCTATATACAATGAGCAGTTCTTC. Its protein product is CSARGRGTHPIYNEQFF.